This T cell receptor beta chain was sequenced during a study of monozygotic twins with inflammatory bowel disease. Germline V gene sequence: CDR1 LGHNA, CDR2 YSLEER. The CDR3 has 14 amino acids. As to this clonotype: Antigen specificity is unknown.

Study-level findings and limits: The results supported no single strong signal or clonotype associated with IBD.

Added by template switching were UMIs that each held a 6-nucleotide sample barcode. TCRdb reprocessed the 5' RACE reads, with one entry per CDR3 protein and no DNA. There are some 170,000 distinct CDR3 sequences in the sample, with roughly 7% held by the top ten. Material for sequencing was blood. This clonotype was obtained from a human donor with ulcerative colitis or Crohn's disease, or a healthy co-twin of an affected twin (not recorded which). The chain is built from TRBV4-3 and TRBJ1-1. CDR3 in amino acids: CASSQSARNTEAFF.